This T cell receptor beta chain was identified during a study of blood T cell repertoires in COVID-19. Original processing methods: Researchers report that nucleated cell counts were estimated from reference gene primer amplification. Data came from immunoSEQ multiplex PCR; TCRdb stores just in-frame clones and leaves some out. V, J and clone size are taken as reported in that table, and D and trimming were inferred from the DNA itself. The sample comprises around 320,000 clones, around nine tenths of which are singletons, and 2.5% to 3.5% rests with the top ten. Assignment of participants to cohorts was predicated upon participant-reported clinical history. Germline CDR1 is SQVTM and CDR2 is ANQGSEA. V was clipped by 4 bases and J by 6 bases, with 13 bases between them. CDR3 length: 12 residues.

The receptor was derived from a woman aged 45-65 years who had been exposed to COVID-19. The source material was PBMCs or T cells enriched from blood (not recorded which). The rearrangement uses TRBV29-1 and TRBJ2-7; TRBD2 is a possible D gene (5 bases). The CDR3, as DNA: TGCAGCGTTGGCAGGCCCGGGATCGAGCAGTACTTC. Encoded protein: CSVGRPGIEQYF.